This T cell receptor beta chain was recorded in a study of T cells in Graves' hyperthyroidism and ophthalmopathy. This CDR3 has 16 amino acids. Germline CDR1 and CDR2: MDHEN and SYDVKM. V was clipped by 3 bases and J by 8 bases; unmatched bases: 12. This clonotype occurred many times. Exclusion followed for patients with uncontrolled infection, other autoimmune disease, pregnancy or lactation. A sample of blood taken at first hyperthyroidism diagnosis preceded any ophthalmopathy symptoms. TCR beta CDR3 regions were amplified from RNA. RT-PCR in the first round (using the HTBI primer set) targeted the TCR CDR3. MiXCR was run by TCRdb on the multiplex PCR reads, yielding one entry per CDR3 protein. The table shows 250,000 to 300,000 distinct CDR3 sequences, with 13% to 15% occurring only once.

V usage is TRBV28 and J usage is TRBJ1-2; 10 bases agree with TRBD1. The source is a woman between 45 and 65 years old with Graves' hyperthyroidism that later progressed to Graves' ophthalmopathy. Sequencing was carried out using blood. The CDR3 DNA reads as TGTGCCAGCAGTTTGAGGACTGGGACAGGGGTAAGGGGCTACACCTTC. It codes for CASSLRTGTGVRGYTF.